The 16 T cell receptor beta chains listed next were all sequenced from one sample in a study of a mutant IDH1 vaccine in newly diagnosed glioma. Time point meaning: week 23, last vaccination. Each dose delivered 300 ug of mutant IDH1 20-mer peptide subcutaneously with imiquimod. Antigens for these TCRs are unknown. TCRdb keeps only in-frame clones here, not all; method: immunoSEQ multiplex PCR. The sample records approximately 67,000 clones, about 87% being singletons. Sequencing used PBMCs, obtained from a glioma patient whose treatment included an IDH1 peptide vaccine. The origin of the receptors is a man between 18 and 29 years old with glioma.

V is TRBV6-6 and J is TRBJ1-5; unclear D gene. Trimming removed 4 bases at V and 4 bases at J, with 2 bases between. The CDR3 consists of 11 residues. Germline-derived CDR1 and CDR2 are MNHNY and SVGAGI (reference sequence). The CDR3 loop reads CASSSNQPQHF. In DNA form, the CDR3 reads TGTGCCAGCAGTTCGAATCAGCCCCAGCATTTT.

This clone turned up a few times. The V call is TRBV19, the J call TRBJ1-2; no clear D gene. Deletions cut 10 bases from V and 8 bases from J, with 38 bases between. The germline gives CDR1 LNHDA, CDR2 SQIVND (reference sequence). The CDR3 length is 19 residues. The CDR3 sequence: CATSQTLTWTPGVPRGYTF. CDR3 nucleotide sequence: TGTGCCACCTCACAGACGCTGACATGGACTCCGGGCGTGCCGCGGGGCTACACCTTC.

The chain recombines TRBV28 with TRBJ1-6, with 7 nucleotides matching TRBD1. The CDR3 has 15 amino acids. Germline-derived CDR1 and CDR2 are MDHEN and SYDVKM. Losses at the gene ends were 3 bases for V and 6 bases for J; bases not matched to a gene: 5. CDR3 sequence reads: CASSFTGQSNSPLHF. The CDR3 DNA reads TGTGCCAGCAGTTTCACGGGACAGAGTAATTCACCCCTCCACTTT. Looking up the rest from reference TRBV28 and TRBJ1-6 gives the full variable domain: DVKVTQSSRYLVKRTGEKVFLECVQDMDHENMFWYRQDPGLGLRLIYFSYDVKMKEKGDIPEGYSVSREKKERFSLILESASTNQTSMYLCASSFTGQSNSPLHFGNGTRLTVT.

This clone has only one observation. The DNA for the CDR3 is TGTGCCAGCTCCCCGAGGGGAGGGGAGACCCAGTACTTC. Translated, it gives CASSPRGGETQYF. The chain employs TRBV18 and TRBJ2-5, with TRBD2 identical over 7 bases. V dropped 6 bases and J dropped 5; count of bases not matched to a gene: 6. CDR1 is KGHSH and CDR2 is LQKENI in the germline V gene. The CDR3 sequence is 13 residues long.

Of note for this clone: Other DNA sequences in the sample encode the same CDR3. The V and J genes are TRBV4-3 and TRBJ2-1, with D possibly being TRBD1 (6 bases). Germline V gives CDR1 LGHNA, CDR2 YSLEER. The CDR3 runs 15 residues. V was pared by 0 bases and J by 6 bases, with 12 bases between. The CDR3 DNA is TGCGCCAGCAGCCAAGACAGGGGTGTGGGCAATGAGCAGTTCTTC. Its translation is CASSQDRGVGNEQFF.

This clone was observed a single time. The V and J genes are TRBV6-5 and TRBJ2-7, with D unresolved. The CDR3 covers 14 residues. Trimming took 2 bases from V and 3 from J, leaving 11 bases between them. Per the germline V gene, CDR1 is MNHEY and CDR2 is SVGAGI. The CDR3, as DNA: TGTGCCAGCAGTTACCCAACCCCGGGCTACGAGCAGTACTTC. Its translation: CASSYPTPGYEQYF.

The DNA of the CDR3 is TGTGCCAGCAGCCGGGAGACGCCGGTCCCCGGGGAGCTGTTTTTT. This translates into CASSRETPVPGELFF. The chain couples TRBV14 to TRBJ2-2; D might be TRBD2 (5 bases). V shed 4 bases and J shed 6 bases, with 15 bases lying between them. Looked up from germline, CDR1 is SGHDN and CDR2 is FVKESK. The CDR3 is made up of 15 amino acids.

CDR3 sequence (DNA): TGTGCCAGCTCACAAGGACAGGGTGAGGAGCATTTT. Translating it yields CASSQGQGEEHF. The chain links TRBV18 to TRBJ1-5, with TRBD1 matching 8 bases. Germline V gene lookup returns CDR1 KGHSH and CDR2 LQKENI. Losses at the gene ends were 4 bases for V and 14 bases for J; bases not matched to a gene: 7. The CDR3 loop spans 12 amino acids.

V and J are TRBV4-3 and TRBJ1-1; a possible D gene is TRBD1 (5 bases). The germline V and J ends were trimmed by 1 base and 3 bases, with 9 bases remaining between them. The CDR3 has 14 amino acids. Germline V gene data show CDR1 as LGHNA and CDR2 as YSLEER. In nucleotides, the CDR3 is TGCGCCAGCAGCCAAGGGATAGGGGACACTGAAGCTTTCTTT. It is translated as CASSQGIGDTEAFF.

This clone was detected ten times or more. Other nucleotide sequences in the sample specify the same CDR3. The V and J genes are TRBV7-9 and TRBJ2-2, with D hard to call. V was shortened by 5 bases and J by 2 bases, with 9 bases between the two germline ends. There are 14 residues in the CDR3. CDR1 is SEHNR, CDR2 FQNEAQ, per germline (reference sequence). CDR3 residues: CASSPRANTGELFF. The CDR3 coding sequence is TGTGCCAGCAGCCCCAGAGCAAACACCGGGGAGCTGTTTTTT.

The chain recombines TRBV5-6 with TRBJ2-4, with 10 bases matching TRBD1. Germline V gives CDR1 SGHDT, CDR2 YYEEEE. This CDR3 has 17 amino acids. The V and J ends lost 4 bases and 5 bases, in that order; junction bases with no gene match: 12. CDR3 in amino acids: CASSRGQGKWVENIQYF. The CDR3 DNA sequence: TGTGCCAGCAGCCGGGGACAGGGGAAGTGGGTGGAAAACATTCAGTACTTC.

This clone was seen a single time. The genes are TRBV6-1 and TRBJ1-5; 7 bases map to TRBD1. J was trimmed by 7 bases and V by 4 bases; bases with no gene match: 7. The CDR3 length is 14 residues. CDR1 and CDR2 (germline): MNHNS, SASEGT. The CDR3 protein is CASSVDRVWQPQHF. The CDR3 nucleotides are TGTGCCAGCAGTGTCGACAGGGTTTGGCAGCCCCAGCATTTT.

This clone was counted only a few times. The rearrangement links TRBV30 to TRBJ1-1; D gene uncertain. Germline CDR1 GTSNPN, CDR2 SVGIG (reference sequence). With 3 bases removed from V and 2 bases from J, the gap between germline ends came to 4 bases. The CDR3 runs 11 residues. The CDR3 spells CAWSRNTEAFF. As DNA, the CDR3 is TGTGCCTGGAGCCGAAACACTGAAGCTTTCTTT. Supplemented by reference TRBV30 and TRBJ1-1, the full variable domain reads SQTIHQWPATLVQPVGSPLSLECTVEGTSNPNLYWYRQAAGRGLQLLFYSVGIGQISSEVPQNLSASRPQDRQFILSSKKLLLSDSGFYLCAWSRNTEAFFGQGTRLTVV.

This clone turned up a few times. The chain employs TRBV29-1 and TRBJ2-5; D not resolved. Germline CDR1 reads SQVTM; CDR2 reads ANQGSEA. The V gene lost 2 bases and the J gene lost 4 bases, with 14 bases spanning the gap. The CDR3 is 14 residues long. The CDR3 protein is CSVEWAMVRETQYF. CDR3 nucleotides: TGCAGCGTTGAATGGGCGATGGTGAGAGAGACCCAGTACTTC.

V gene TRBV28 combines with J gene TRBJ1-5; D remains ambiguous. Trimming pared 3 bases from V and 0 bases from J, leaving 12 bases between. The CDR3 runs to 16 residues. Germline CDR1 MDHEN, CDR2 SYDVKM. The DNA of the CDR3 is TGTGCCAGCAGTTTGGGCCCGACGGATAGCAATCAGCCCCAGCATTTT. Residues: CASSLGPTDSNQPQHF.

The CDR3 sequence: CASSLNRVTAGNTIYF. In DNA, the CDR3 is TGTGCCAGCAGTTTGAACCGGGTGACAGCTGGAAACACCATATATTTT. V usage is TRBV27 and J usage is TRBJ1-3, with a tentative D call TRBD1 (5 bases). The V and J ends lost 3 bases and 2 bases respectively, with 14 bases between them. Germline values: CDR1 MNHEY, CDR2 SMNVEV (reference sequence). The CDR3 extends over 16 amino acids.